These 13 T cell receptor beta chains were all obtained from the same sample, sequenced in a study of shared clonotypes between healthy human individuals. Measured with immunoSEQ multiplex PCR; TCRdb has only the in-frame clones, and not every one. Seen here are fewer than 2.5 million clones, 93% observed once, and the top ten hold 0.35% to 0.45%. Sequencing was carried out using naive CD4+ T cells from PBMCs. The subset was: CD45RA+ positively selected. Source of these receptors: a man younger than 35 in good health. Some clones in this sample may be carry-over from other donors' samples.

CDR3 amino acids: CASSVNPDGETQYF. The CDR3 DNA reads TGTGCCAGCAGCGTCAACCCGGACGGGGAGACCCAGTACTTC. V gene TRBV9 combines with J gene TRBJ2-5; D gene ambiguous. CDR1 SGDLS and CDR2 YYNGEE come from the germline V gene. This CDR3 region has 14 residues. Trimming removed 2 bases at V and 5 bases at J, with 13 bases between.

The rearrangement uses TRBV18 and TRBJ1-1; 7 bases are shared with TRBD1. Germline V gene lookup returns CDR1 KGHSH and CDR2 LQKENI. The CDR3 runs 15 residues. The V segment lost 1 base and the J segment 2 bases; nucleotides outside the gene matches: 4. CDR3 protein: CASSPQGDRNTEAFF. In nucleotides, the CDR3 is TGTGCCAGCTCACCACAGGGGGACAGAAACACTGAAGCTTTCTTT.

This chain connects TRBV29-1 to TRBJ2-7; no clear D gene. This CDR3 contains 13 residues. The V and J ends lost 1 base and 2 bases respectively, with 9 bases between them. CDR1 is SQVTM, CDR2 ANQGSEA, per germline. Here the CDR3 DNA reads TGCAGCGTTGAAGTAACCGGACCCTACGAGCAGTACTTC. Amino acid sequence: CSVEVTGPYEQYF.

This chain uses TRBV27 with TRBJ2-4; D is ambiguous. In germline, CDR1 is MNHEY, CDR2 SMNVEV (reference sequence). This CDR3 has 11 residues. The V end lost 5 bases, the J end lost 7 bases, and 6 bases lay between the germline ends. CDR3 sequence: CASSARNIQYF. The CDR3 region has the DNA TGTGCCAGCAGTGCTAGGAACATTCAGTACTTC.

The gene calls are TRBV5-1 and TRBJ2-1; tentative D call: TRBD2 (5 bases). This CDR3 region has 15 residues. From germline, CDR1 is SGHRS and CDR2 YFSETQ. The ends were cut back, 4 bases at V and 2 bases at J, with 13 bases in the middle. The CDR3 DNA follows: TGCGCCAGCAGCCGAACTGGCGGGCCCTACAATGAGCAGTTCTTC. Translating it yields CASSRTGGPYNEQFF.

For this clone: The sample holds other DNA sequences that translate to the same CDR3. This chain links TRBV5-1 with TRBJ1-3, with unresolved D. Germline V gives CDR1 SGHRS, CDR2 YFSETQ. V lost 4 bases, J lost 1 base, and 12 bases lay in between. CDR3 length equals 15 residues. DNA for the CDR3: TGCGCCAGCAGCCCGACCGAGTTATCTGGAAACACCATATATTTT. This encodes CASSPTELSGNTIYF.

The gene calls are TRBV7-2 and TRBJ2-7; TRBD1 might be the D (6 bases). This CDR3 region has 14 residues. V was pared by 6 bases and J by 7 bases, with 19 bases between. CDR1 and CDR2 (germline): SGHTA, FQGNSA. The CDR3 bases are TGTGCCAGCAGTATCGACAGGACCCCGGGGGAGCAGTACTTC. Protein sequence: CASSIDRTPGEQYF.

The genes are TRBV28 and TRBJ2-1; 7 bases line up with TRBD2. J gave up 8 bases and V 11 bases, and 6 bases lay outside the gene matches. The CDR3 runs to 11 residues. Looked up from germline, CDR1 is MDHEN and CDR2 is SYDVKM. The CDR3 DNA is TGTGCCTCCTCCCGGGAGGATGAGCAGTTCTTC. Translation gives CASSREDEQFF.

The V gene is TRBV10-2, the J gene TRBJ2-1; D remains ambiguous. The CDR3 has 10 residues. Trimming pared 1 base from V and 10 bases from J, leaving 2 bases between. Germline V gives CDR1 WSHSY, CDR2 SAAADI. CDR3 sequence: CASSELEQFF. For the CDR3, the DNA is TGCGCCAGCAGTGAGTTGGAGCAGTTCTTC.

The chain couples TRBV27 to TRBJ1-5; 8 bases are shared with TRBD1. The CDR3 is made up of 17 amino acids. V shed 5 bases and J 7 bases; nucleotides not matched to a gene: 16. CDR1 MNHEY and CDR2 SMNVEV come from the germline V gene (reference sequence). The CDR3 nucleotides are TGTGCCAGCAGTCGACTGCCCAGGGACAGGACAGGGCAGCCCCAGCATTTT. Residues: CASSRLPRDRTGQPQHF.

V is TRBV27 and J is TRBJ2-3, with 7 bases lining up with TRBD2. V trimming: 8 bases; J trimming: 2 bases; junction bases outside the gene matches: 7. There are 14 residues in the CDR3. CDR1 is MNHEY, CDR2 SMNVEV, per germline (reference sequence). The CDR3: CASGRAYNTDTQYF. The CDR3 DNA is TGTGCCAGCGGGAGGGCTTACAACACAGATACGCAGTATTTT.

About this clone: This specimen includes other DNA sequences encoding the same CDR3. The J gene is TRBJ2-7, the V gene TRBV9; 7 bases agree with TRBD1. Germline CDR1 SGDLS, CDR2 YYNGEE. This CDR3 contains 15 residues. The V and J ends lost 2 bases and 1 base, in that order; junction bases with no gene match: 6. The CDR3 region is CASSVGAGGSYEQYF. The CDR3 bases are TGTGCCAGCAGCGTCGGGGCAGGGGGATCCTACGAGCAGTACTTC.

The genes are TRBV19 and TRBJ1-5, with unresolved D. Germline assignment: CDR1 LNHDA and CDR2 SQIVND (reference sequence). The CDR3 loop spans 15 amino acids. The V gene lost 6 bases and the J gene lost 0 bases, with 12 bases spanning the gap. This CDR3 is CASRPIHGSNQPQHF. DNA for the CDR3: TGTGCCAGTAGGCCCATCCACGGTAGCAATCAGCCCCAGCATTTT.